This T cell receptor (beta chain) was retrieved from a study of metastatic and nonmetastatic thyroid tumors (dated by TCRdb to 2018 to 2020). For the study in its entirety: Repertoires were compared across peripheral blood and tumor or nodule tissue samples from malignant and benign thyroid patients.

At least ten counts were recorded for this clone. Its binding antigen is unknown. One base away there is no much larger clone; base qualities are not given. Study-level results and caveats: In both blood and tumor samples, TCR beta diversity was reported to be significantly higher in malignant tumors than in benign nodules.

No patient had received any treatment before thyroid surgery. Using T-cell receptor beta sequencing, the researchers looked back retrospectively at clinical samples from patients, gathered between about 2011 and 2019. The library was built by means of PCR. The sample was run on an Illumina HiSeq 4000. The TCR beta-chain CDR3 region of each patient was profiled by high-throughput sequencing. As for how the authors treated the data: Drawing on CDR3 differences between clinicopathological groups, the researchers built a classifier meant to tell apart patients with distant-metastatic papillary thyroid cancer. To measure repertoire diversity the researchers used the Shannon index, while the Morisita-Horn index served to gauge how similar the tumor and blood repertoires were. TCRdb reran the public reads through fastp at Q25 and MiXCR, keeping productive beta chains. The V and J calls and clone size come from TCRdb's table, not from the authors' own analysis. Recorded for this sample are about 16,000 clones; around 13% of them occurred a single time. The ten largest account for about 30% of the sample.

Sequencing used blood. This sequence originates from a female donor with papillary thyroid cancer or a benign thyroid nodule (not recorded which). Some clones in this sample may be carry-over from other donors' samples.

CDR3 protein: CAWRRDAYSYEQYF. DNA sequence: TGTGCCTGGAGGCGGGACGCCTACTCCTACGAGCAGTACTTC. The rearrangement combines TRBV30 with TRBJ2-7; D gene: possibly TRBD2, on 6 matching bases. The CDR3 spans 14 residues, from the cysteine through the phenylalanine. Only CDR3 DNA is held: 42 bases, read in frame from base 1. Trimming takes 3 bases from V and 0 bases from J, and the germline ends sit 12 bases apart. CDR1 is given as GTSNPN and CDR2 as SVGIG, both from the germline V gene (reference sequence).